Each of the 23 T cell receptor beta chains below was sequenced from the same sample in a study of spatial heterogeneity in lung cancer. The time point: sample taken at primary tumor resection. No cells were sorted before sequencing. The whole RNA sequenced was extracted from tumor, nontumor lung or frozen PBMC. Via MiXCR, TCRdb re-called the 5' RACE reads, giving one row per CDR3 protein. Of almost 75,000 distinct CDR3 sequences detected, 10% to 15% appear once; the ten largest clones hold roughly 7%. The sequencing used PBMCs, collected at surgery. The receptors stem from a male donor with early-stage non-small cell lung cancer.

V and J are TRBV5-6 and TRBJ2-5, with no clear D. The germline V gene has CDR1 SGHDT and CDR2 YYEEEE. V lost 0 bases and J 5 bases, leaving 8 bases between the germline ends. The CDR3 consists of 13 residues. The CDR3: CASSLASRETQYF. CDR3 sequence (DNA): TGTGCCAGCAGCTTGGCGAGCCGGGAGACCCAGTACTTC.

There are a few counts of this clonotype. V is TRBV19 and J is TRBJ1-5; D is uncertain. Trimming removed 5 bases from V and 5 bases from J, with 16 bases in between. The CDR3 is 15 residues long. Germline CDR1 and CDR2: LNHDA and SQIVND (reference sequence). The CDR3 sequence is CASSHIFSRDQPQHF. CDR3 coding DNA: TGTGCCAGTAGTCACATTTTCTCCCGGGATCAGCCCCAGCATTTT.

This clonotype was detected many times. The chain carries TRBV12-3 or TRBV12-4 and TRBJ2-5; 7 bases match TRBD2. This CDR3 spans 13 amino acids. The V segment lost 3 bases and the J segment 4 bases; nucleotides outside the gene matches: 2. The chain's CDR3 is CASSLGGLETQYF. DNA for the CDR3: TGTGCCAGCAGTTTGGGGGGGTTAGAGACCCAGTACTTC.

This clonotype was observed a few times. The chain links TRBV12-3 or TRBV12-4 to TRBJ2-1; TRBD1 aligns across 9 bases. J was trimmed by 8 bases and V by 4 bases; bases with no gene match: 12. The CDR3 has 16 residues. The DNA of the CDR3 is TGTGCCAGCAGTTCCCCAGCCCGGGACAGGGCAGATGAGCAGTTCTTC. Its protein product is CASSSPARDRADEQFF.

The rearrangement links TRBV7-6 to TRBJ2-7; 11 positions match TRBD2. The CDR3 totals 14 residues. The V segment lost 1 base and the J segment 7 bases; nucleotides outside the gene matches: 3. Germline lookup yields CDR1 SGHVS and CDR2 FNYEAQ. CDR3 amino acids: CASSLGASGREQYF. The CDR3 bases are TGTGCCAGCAGCTTAGGGGCTAGCGGGAGGGAGCAGTACTTC.

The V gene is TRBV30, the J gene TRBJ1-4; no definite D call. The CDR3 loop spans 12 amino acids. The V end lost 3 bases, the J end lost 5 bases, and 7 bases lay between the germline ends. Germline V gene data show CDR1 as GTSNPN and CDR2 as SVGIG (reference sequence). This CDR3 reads CAWRYGNEKLFF. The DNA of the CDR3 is TGTGCCTGGAGATATGGAAATGAAAAACTGTTTTTT.

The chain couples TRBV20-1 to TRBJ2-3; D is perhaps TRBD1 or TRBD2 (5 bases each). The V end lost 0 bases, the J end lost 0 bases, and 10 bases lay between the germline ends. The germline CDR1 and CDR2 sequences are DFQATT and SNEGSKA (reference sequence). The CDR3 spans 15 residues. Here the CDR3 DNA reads TGCAGTGCTAGAGATCGGGGCGGGAGCACAGATACGCAGTATTTT. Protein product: CSARDRGGSTDTQYF.

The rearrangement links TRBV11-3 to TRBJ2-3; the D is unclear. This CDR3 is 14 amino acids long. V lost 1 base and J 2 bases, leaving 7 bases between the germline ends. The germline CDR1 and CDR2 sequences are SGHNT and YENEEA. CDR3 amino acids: CASSLGRVTDTQYF. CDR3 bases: TGTGCCAGCAGCTTAGGCCGAGTCACAGATACGCAGTATTTT.

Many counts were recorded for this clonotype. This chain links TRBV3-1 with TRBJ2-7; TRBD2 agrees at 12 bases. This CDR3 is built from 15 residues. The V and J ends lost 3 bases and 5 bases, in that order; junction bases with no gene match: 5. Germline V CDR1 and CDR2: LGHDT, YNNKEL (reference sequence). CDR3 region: CASSHPSGRAHEQYF. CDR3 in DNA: TGTGCCAGCAGCCATCCTAGCGGGAGGGCCCACGAGCAGTACTTC.

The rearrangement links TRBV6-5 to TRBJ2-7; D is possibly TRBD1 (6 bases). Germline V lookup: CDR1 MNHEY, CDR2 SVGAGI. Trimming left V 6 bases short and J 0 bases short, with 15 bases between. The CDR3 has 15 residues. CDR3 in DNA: TGTGCCAGCAGCCGGACAGATTCTACCTCCTACGAGCAGTACTTC. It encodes CASSRTDSTSYEQYF.

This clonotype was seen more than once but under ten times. The CDR3 sequence: CASSGDRGSHSNQPQHF. The CDR3 bases are TGCGCCAGCAGCGGGGACAGGGGAAGCCATAGCAATCAGCCCCAGCATTTT. V usage is TRBV10-2 and J usage is TRBJ1-5, with 10 bases lining up with TRBD1. The CDR3 extends over 17 amino acids. J was trimmed by 0 bases and V by 6 bases; bases with no gene match: 8. CDR1 and CDR2 (germline): WSHSY, SAAADI.

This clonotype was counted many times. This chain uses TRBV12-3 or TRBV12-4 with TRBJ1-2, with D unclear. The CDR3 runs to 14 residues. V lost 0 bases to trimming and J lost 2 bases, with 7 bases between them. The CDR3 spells CASSLARRNYGYTF. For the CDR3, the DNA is TGTGCCAGCAGTTTAGCGCGCAGGAACTATGGCTACACCTTC.

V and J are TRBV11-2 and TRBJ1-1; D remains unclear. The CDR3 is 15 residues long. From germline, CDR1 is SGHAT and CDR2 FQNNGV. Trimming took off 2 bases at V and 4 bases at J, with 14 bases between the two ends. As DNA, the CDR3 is TGTGCCAGCAGCTTAAACGTAGGTTGGGGCACTGAAGCTTTCTTT. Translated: CASSLNVGWGTEAFF.

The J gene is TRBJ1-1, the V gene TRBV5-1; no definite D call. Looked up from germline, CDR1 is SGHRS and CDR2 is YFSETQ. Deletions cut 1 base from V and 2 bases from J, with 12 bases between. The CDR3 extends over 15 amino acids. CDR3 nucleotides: TGCGCCAGCAGCTTGACACCGCATGGTAACACTGAAGCTTTCTTT. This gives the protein CASSLTPHGNTEAFF.

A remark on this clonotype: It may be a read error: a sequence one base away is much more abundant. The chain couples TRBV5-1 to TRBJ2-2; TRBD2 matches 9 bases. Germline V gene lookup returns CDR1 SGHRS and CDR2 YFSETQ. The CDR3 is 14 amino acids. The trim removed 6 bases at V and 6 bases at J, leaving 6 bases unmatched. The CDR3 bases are TGCGCCAGCACCGGGACTAGCCATCCCGGGGAGCTGTTTTTT. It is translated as CASTGTSHPGELFF.

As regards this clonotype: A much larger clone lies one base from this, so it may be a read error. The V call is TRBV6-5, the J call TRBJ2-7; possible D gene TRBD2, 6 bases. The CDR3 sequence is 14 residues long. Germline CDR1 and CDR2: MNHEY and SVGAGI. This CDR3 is CVSRRARDTYEQYF. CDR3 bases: TGTGTCAGCAGGAGGGCCAGGGATACCTACGAGCAGTACTTC.

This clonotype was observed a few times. For the CDR3, the DNA is TGCGCCAGCAGCTTGGATGCAGGGACCCTCACTGAAGCTTTCTTT. Amino acids: CASSLDAGTLTEAFF. V is TRBV5-1 and J is TRBJ1-1; tentatively, D is TRBD1 (5 bases). The V end was cut by 0 bases, the J end by 4 bases, with 13 bases between. The CDR3 is 15 residues long. Per the germline V gene, CDR1 is SGHRS and CDR2 is YFSETQ.

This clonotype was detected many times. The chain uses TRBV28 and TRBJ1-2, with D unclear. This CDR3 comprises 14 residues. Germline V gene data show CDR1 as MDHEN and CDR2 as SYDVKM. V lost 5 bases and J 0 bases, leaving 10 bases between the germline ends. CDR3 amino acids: CASSRRFPNYGYTF. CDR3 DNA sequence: TGTGCCAGCAGTCGTAGGTTCCCTAACTATGGCTACACCTTC.

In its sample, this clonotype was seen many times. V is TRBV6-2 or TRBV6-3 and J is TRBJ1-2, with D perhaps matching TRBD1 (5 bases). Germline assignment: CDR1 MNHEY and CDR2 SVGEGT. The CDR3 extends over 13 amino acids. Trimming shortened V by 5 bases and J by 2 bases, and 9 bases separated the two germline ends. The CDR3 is CASSQGRNYGYTF. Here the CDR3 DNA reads TGTGCCAGCAGTCAGGGACGGAACTATGGCTACACCTTC.

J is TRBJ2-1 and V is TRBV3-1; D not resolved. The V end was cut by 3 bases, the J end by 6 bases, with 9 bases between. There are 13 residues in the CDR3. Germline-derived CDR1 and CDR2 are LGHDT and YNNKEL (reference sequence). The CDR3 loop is CASSQALPNEQFF. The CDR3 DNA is TGTGCCAGCAGCCAGGCCCTCCCCAATGAGCAGTTCTTC.

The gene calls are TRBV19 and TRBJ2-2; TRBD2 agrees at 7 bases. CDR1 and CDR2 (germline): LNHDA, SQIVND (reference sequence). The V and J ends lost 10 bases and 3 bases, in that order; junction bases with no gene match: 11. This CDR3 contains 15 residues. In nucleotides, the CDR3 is TGTGCCACCGTCGGGCGGGAGCGGGACACCGGGGAGCTGTTTTTT. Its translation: CATVGRERDTGELFF.

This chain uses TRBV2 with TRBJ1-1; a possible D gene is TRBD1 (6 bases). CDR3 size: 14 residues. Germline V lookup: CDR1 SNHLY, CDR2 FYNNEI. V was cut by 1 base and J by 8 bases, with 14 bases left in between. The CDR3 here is CASSEDGGLREAFF. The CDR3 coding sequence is TGTGCCAGCAGTGAAGACGGGGGCCTACGGGAAGCTTTCTTT.

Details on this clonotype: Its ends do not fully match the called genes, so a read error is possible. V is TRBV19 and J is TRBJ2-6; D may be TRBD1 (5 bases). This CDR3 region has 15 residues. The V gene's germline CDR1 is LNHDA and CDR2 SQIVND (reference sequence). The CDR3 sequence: CASTRGTSGAYVLTF. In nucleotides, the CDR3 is TGTGCCAGTACAAGGGGCACCTCTGGGGCCTACGTCCTGACTTTC.